The rows below give T cell receptor beta chains drawn from one sample of a study of CD8 T cells in Susac syndrome. TCRdb recomputed calls from the immunoSEQ multiplex PCR reads with MiXCR, one row per CDR3 protein. The data contain about 170,000 distinct CDR3 sequences, about 96% of them singletons. Input material: CD4+ T cells from PBMCs. The receptors derive from a human donor with Susac syndrome. CDR3s include the opening cysteine and the closing phenylalanine or tryptophan. Fields, in order: CDR3 length, V gene, clone size, J gene, D gene, CDR3 DNA, CDR3 protein. D genes are given only for firm matches. Size values are once, few and many counts, or a class for expanded clones, and some rows have none.

cdr3_length: 11; v_call: TRBV28; clone_size: NA; j_call: TRBJ2-3; d_call: NA; cdr3_nt: TGTGCCAGCACCCTAATGGATACGCAGTATTTT; cdr3_aa: CASTLMDTQYF
cdr3_length: 15; v_call: TRBV7-9; clone_size: once; j_call: TRBJ2-2; d_call: NA; cdr3_nt: TGTGCCAGCAGCTTAGGGACAGAGCCCAGGAGGGAGCTGTTTTTT; cdr3_aa: CASSLGTEPRRELFF
cdr3_length: 14; v_call: TRBV5-1; clone_size: NA; j_call: TRBJ1-4; d_call: NA; cdr3_nt: TGCGCCAGCAGCCAAGGGGCCGGGGTTGAAAAACTGTTTTTT; cdr3_aa: CASSQGAGVEKLFF
cdr3_length: 16; v_call: TRBV15; clone_size: NA; j_call: TRBJ1-5; d_call: TRBD1; cdr3_nt: TGTGCCACCAGCAGTGTCAGGGACAGGGGGAATCAGCCCCAGCATTTT; cdr3_aa: CATSSVRDRGNQPQHF
cdr3_length: 15; v_call: TRBV6-2/TRBV6-3; clone_size: NA; j_call: TRBJ2-1; d_call: NA; cdr3_nt: TGTGCCAGCAGTTCTTTCAACAGGGAAGGGAAAGAGCAGTTCTTC; cdr3_aa: CASSSFNREGKEQFF
cdr3_length: 14; v_call: TRBV20-1; clone_size: NA; j_call: TRBJ2-5; d_call: TRBD2; cdr3_nt: TGCAGTGCTAGAGCTAGCGGGGAACAAGAGACCCAGTACTTC; cdr3_aa: CSARASGEQETQYF
cdr3_length: 13; v_call: TRBV20-1; clone_size: NA; j_call: TRBJ2-4; d_call: NA; cdr3_nt: TGCAGTGCTAGTAGAGGGACCAAAAACATTCAGTACTTC; cdr3_aa: CSASRGTKNIQYF
cdr3_length: 12; v_call: TRBV29-1; clone_size: NA; j_call: TRBJ1-1; d_call: NA; cdr3_nt: TGCAGCGTAGGGGGTTTGAACACTGAAGCTTTCTTT; cdr3_aa: CSVGGLNTEAFF
cdr3_length: 13; v_call: TRBV18; clone_size: NA; j_call: TRBJ2-7; d_call: NA; cdr3_nt: TGTGCCAGCTCACCAGGGTCCCCTCGCGAGCAGTACTTC; cdr3_aa: CASSPGSPREQYF
cdr3_length: 13; v_call: TRBV3-1; clone_size: once; j_call: TRBJ2-2; d_call: NA; cdr3_nt: TGTGCCAGCAGCCAAACCTACACCGGGGAGCTGTTTTTT; cdr3_aa: CASSQTYTGELFF
cdr3_length: 15; v_call: TRBV6-2/TRBV6-3; clone_size: NA; j_call: TRBJ2-1; d_call: NA; cdr3_nt: TGTGCCAGCAGTTACGGGGGGGGGCTATACAATGAGCAGTTCTTC; cdr3_aa: CASSYGGGLYNEQFF
cdr3_length: 16; v_call: TRBV7-9; clone_size: NA; j_call: TRBJ2-3; d_call: NA; cdr3_nt: TGTGCCAGCAGCTTAGGGGGACGGGGGTACACAGATACGCAGTATTTT; cdr3_aa: CASSLGGRGYTDTQYF
cdr3_length: 15; v_call: TRBV7-9; clone_size: NA; j_call: TRBJ2-3; d_call: TRBD1; cdr3_nt: TGTGCCAGCAGCTCGCAGGGGGCTAGCACAGATACGCAGTATTTT; cdr3_aa: CASSSQGASTDTQYF
cdr3_length: 14; v_call: TRBV21-1; clone_size: NA; j_call: TRBJ2-5; d_call: NA; cdr3_nt: TGTGCCAGCAGCAAGACAGGGGGCGAAGAGACCCAGTACTTC; cdr3_aa: CASSKTGGEETQYF
cdr3_length: 13; v_call: TRBV7-2; clone_size: few; j_call: TRBJ2-5; d_call: NA; cdr3_nt: TGTGCCAGCAGCTTAGCGTGGCGGGAGACCCAGTACTTC; cdr3_aa: CASSLAWRETQYF
cdr3_length: 16; v_call: TRBV9; clone_size: NA; j_call: TRBJ2-2; d_call: NA; cdr3_nt: TGTGCCAGCAGCGTAGTTTCGGGGGTCGGCACCGGGGAGCTGTTTTTT; cdr3_aa: CASSVVSGVGTGELFF
cdr3_length: 13; v_call: TRBV7-9; clone_size: NA; j_call: TRBJ2-4; d_call: NA; cdr3_nt: TGTGCCAGCGCACAAGGGGTCAAAAACATTCAGTACTTC; cdr3_aa: CASAQGVKNIQYF
cdr3_length: 15; v_call: TRBV20-1; clone_size: once; j_call: TRBJ1-4; d_call: NA; cdr3_nt: TGCAGTGCTAGAGATCTGGGAATATCAAATGAAAAACTGTTTTTT; cdr3_aa: CSARDLGISNEKLFF
cdr3_length: 12; v_call: TRBV6-6; clone_size: NA; j_call: TRBJ2-3; d_call: NA; cdr3_nt: TGTGCCAGCAGATCTGGGCAGGGTACGCAGTATTTT; cdr3_aa: CASRSGQGTQYF
cdr3_length: 17; v_call: TRBV30; clone_size: NA; j_call: TRBJ2-1; d_call: NA; cdr3_nt: TGTGCCTGGAGGGGGGCGCAAGGGTGGAAATCCTACAATGAGCAGTTCTTC; cdr3_aa: CAWRGAQGWKSYNEQFF
cdr3_length: 16; v_call: TRBV20-1; clone_size: NA; j_call: TRBJ2-2; d_call: NA; cdr3_nt: TGCAGTGCTAGTTTGGAGAGGGGAGCGAACACCGGGGAGCTGTTTTTT; cdr3_aa: CSASLERGANTGELFF
cdr3_length: 14; v_call: TRBV28; clone_size: NA; j_call: TRBJ1-5; d_call: TRBD1; cdr3_nt: TGTGCCAGCAGACATGGACAGGGAGGACAGCCCCAGCATTTT; cdr3_aa: CASRHGQGGQPQHF
cdr3_length: 15; v_call: TRBV4-3; clone_size: NA; j_call: TRBJ2-3; d_call: TRBD2; cdr3_nt: TGCGCCAGCCGCGCGGGAGGGTATGACTCCGATACGCAGTATTTT; cdr3_aa: CASRAGGYDSDTQYF
cdr3_length: 16; v_call: TRBV28; clone_size: once; j_call: TRBJ2-5; d_call: NA; cdr3_nt: TGTGCCAGCAGTTTATTGGGCCAGGGGTATGCAGAGACCCAGTACTTC; cdr3_aa: CASSLLGQGYAETQYF
cdr3_length: 15; v_call: TRBV5-1; clone_size: NA; j_call: TRBJ1-1; d_call: NA; cdr3_nt: TGCGCCAGCAGCCCGTCGACGGGAGGGAACACTGAAGCTTTCTTT; cdr3_aa: CASSPSTGGNTEAFF
cdr3_length: 15; v_call: TRBV30; clone_size: NA; j_call: TRBJ2-5; d_call: NA; cdr3_nt: TGTGCCTGGAGTGTCAGTAGGCTAGTGGGAGGGACCCAGTACTTC; cdr3_aa: CAWSVSRLVGGTQYF
cdr3_length: 16; v_call: TRBV30; clone_size: NA; j_call: TRBJ2-2; d_call: TRBD1; cdr3_nt: TGTGCCTGGAGTGTTGGGGGGACAGGGGTCCACGGGGAGCTGTTTTTT; cdr3_aa: CAWSVGGTGVHGELFF
cdr3_length: 14; v_call: TRBV20-1; clone_size: NA; j_call: TRBJ2-1; d_call: TRBD1; cdr3_nt: TGCAGTGCTGGAAGGGACAGGGCCGCCGGTGAGCAGTTCTTC; cdr3_aa: CSAGRDRAAGEQFF
cdr3_length: 12; v_call: TRBV12-3/TRBV12-4; clone_size: NA; j_call: TRBJ1-2; d_call: TRBD1; cdr3_nt: TGTGCCAGCAGTCAGGGGGCATATGGCTACACCTTC; cdr3_aa: CASSQGAYGYTF
cdr3_length: 13; v_call: TRBV29-1; clone_size: NA; j_call: TRBJ2-3; d_call: NA; cdr3_nt: TGCAGCGTTGAAAACAGGGTCAGAGATACGCAGTATTTT; cdr3_aa: CSVENRVRDTQYF
cdr3_length: 15; v_call: TRBV7-2; clone_size: NA; j_call: TRBJ2-3; d_call: TRBD2; cdr3_nt: TGTGCCAGCAGCTTAGATGGACTAGTTGCAGATACGCAGTATTTT; cdr3_aa: CASSLDGLVADTQYF
cdr3_length: 15; v_call: TRBV2; clone_size: NA; j_call: TRBJ2-5; d_call: NA; cdr3_nt: TGTGCCAGCCATCAGAGCCTACAGGGCGGGGAGACCCAGTACTTC; cdr3_aa: CASHQSLQGGETQYF
cdr3_length: 15; v_call: TRBV4-2; clone_size: few; j_call: TRBJ2-5; d_call: NA; cdr3_nt: TGTGCCAGCAGCCCTCGTGCGGAGGCCCAAGAGACCCAGTACTTC; cdr3_aa: CASSPRAEAQETQYF
cdr3_length: 10; v_call: TRBV6-1; clone_size: NA; j_call: TRBJ2-5; d_call: NA; cdr3_nt: TGTGCCAGCAGGGACGAGACCCAGTACTTC; cdr3_aa: CASRDETQYF
cdr3_length: 16; v_call: TRBV9; clone_size: NA; j_call: TRBJ1-1; d_call: TRBD1; cdr3_nt: TGTGCCAGCAGCTCCGGACAGGTTTGGGGAAACACTGAAGCTTTCTTT; cdr3_aa: CASSSGQVWGNTEAFF
cdr3_length: 13; v_call: TRBV29-1; clone_size: NA; j_call: TRBJ2-7; d_call: TRBD1; cdr3_nt: TGCAGCGGGGGACAGGGAGAATCCTACGAGCAGTACTTC; cdr3_aa: CSGGQGESYEQYF
cdr3_length: 15; v_call: TRBV20-1; clone_size: NA; j_call: TRBJ2-1; d_call: TRBD1; cdr3_nt: TGCAGTGCTCTTTCCGGACAGGGGGCTGGGAATGAGCAGTTCTTC; cdr3_aa: CSALSGQGAGNEQFF
cdr3_length: 15; v_call: TRBV15; clone_size: NA; j_call: TRBJ2-1; d_call: NA; cdr3_nt: TGTGCCACCAGCAGACCAGCGCTACCTTACAATGAGCAGTTCTTC; cdr3_aa: CATSRPALPYNEQFF
cdr3_length: 13; v_call: TRBV3-1; clone_size: NA; j_call: TRBJ2-5; d_call: NA; cdr3_nt: TGTGCCAGCAGCCCCCTCGGGGAAGAGACCCAGTACTTC; cdr3_aa: CASSPLGEETQYF
cdr3_length: 15; v_call: TRBV5-6; clone_size: NA; j_call: TRBJ2-1; d_call: TRBD1; cdr3_nt: TGTGCCAGCAACATTCCGGGACAGGGGACCAATGAGCAGTTCTTC; cdr3_aa: CASNIPGQGTNEQFF
cdr3_length: 14; v_call: TRBV20-1; clone_size: NA; j_call: TRBJ2-7; d_call: TRBD1; cdr3_nt: TGCAGTGCTGGGGACAGACCTAGCTCCTACGAGCAGTACTTC; cdr3_aa: CSAGDRPSSYEQYF
cdr3_length: 11; v_call: TRBV7-2; clone_size: few; j_call: TRBJ2-7; d_call: NA; cdr3_nt: TGTGCCAGCAGCGACCGCTACGAGCAGTACTTC; cdr3_aa: CASSDRYEQYF
cdr3_length: 14; v_call: TRBV2; clone_size: NA; j_call: TRBJ2-7; d_call: TRBD1; cdr3_nt: TGTGCCAGCAGTGTCAGGACAGGGGGCTACGAGCAGTACTTC; cdr3_aa: CASSVRTGGYEQYF
cdr3_length: 13; v_call: TRBV21-1; clone_size: NA; j_call: TRBJ1-2; d_call: NA; cdr3_nt: TGTGCCAGCAGCAAAGCCTACCTCTATGGCTACACCTTC; cdr3_aa: CASSKAYLYGYTF
cdr3_length: 16; v_call: TRBV7-9; clone_size: NA; j_call: TRBJ2-7; d_call: TRBD2; cdr3_nt: TGTGCCAGCAGCTCCACGCTAGCGGGAGGGCCCTACGAGCAGTACTTC; cdr3_aa: CASSSTLAGGPYEQYF
cdr3_length: 14; v_call: TRBV15; clone_size: NA; j_call: TRBJ1-2; d_call: NA; cdr3_nt: TGTGCCACCAGCAGACAGGCCAGTAACTATGGCTACACCTTC; cdr3_aa: CATSRQASNYGYTF
cdr3_length: 14; v_call: TRBV30; clone_size: NA; j_call: TRBJ2-3; d_call: NA; cdr3_nt: TGTGCCTGGAGTCACGGGTCAAGCACAGATACGCAGTATTTT; cdr3_aa: CAWSHGSSTDTQYF
cdr3_length: 16; v_call: TRBV21-1; clone_size: once; j_call: TRBJ2-7; d_call: NA; cdr3_nt: TGTGCCAGCGATATCGGGGGGGACGGAGAAGCCTACGAGCGGGACTTC; cdr3_aa: CASDIGGDGEAYERDF
cdr3_length: 12; v_call: TRBV20-1; clone_size: NA; j_call: TRBJ2-7; d_call: NA; cdr3_nt: TGCAGTGCAGTACTAGGGACCTACGAGCAGTACTTC; cdr3_aa: CSAVLGTYEQYF
cdr3_length: 20; v_call: TRBV9; clone_size: NA; j_call: TRBJ2-3; d_call: TRBD2; cdr3_nt: TGTGCCAGCAGCGTCCTCTCCGGACTAGCGGGCCTAAGGCGCACAGATACGCAGTATTTT; cdr3_aa: CASSVLSGLAGLRRTDTQYF